This TCR beta chain was identified in a study of metastatic and nonmetastatic thyroid tumors (dated by TCRdb to about 2020). Notes on the research overall: Repertoires from peripheral blood and from tumor or nodule tissue samples of malignant and benign thyroid patients were compared.

Findings and caveats that apply to the study as a whole: In both blood and tumor samples, malignant tumors were reported to have significantly higher TCR beta diversity than benign nodules.

The protocol used for the library was PCR. Sequencer: Illumina HiSeq 4000. High-throughput sequencing was used to profile the TCR beta-chain CDR3 region of each patient. The authors' analysis ran thus. CDR3 differences across clinicopathological groups were used to build a classifier for discriminating distant-metastatic papillary thyroid cancer patients. To measure repertoire diversity the researchers used the Shannon index, while the Morisita-Horn index served to gauge how similar the tumor and blood repertoires were. Using fastp at Q25 and MiXCR, TCRdb reprocessed the public reads and kept productive beta chains. V and J calls and clone size were set by TCRdb, not the authors. The sample table holds roughly 20,000 clones, of which around a third were seen once. Over 12% of the sample is taken by the ten largest. The CDR3 has 16 amino acids, counting the end cysteine and phenylalanine. This entry keeps only the CDR3 DNA: 48 bases, framed from base 1. The junction carries 15 bases between V and J, which are trimmed by 0 bases and 4 bases respectively. Per the germline V gene, LGHNA is the CDR1 and YSLEER is the CDR2.

No treatment had been received by any patient before thyroid surgery. Using T-cell receptor beta sequencing, the study looked back at clinical samples from patients collected from about 2011 to 2018. This clone was seen at least ten times. The antigen this receptor binds is unknown. No per-base quality is available; no much larger clone lies one base away. Sequencing was performed on blood. Recombination connected TRBV4-3 to TRBJ2-5; 5 matching bases give a weak D call of TRBD1. The source is a female donor with papillary thyroid cancer or a benign thyroid nodule (not recorded which). Some clones in this sample may be carry-over from other donors' samples. The nucleotide sequence is given as TGCGCCAGCAGCCAAGAGTTGTCTCAGGGTAGAGAGACCCAGTACTTC. Its product reads: CASSQELSQGRETQYF.